The rows below give T cell receptor beta chains drawn from one sample of a study of T cell responses to AZD1222 COVID-19 vaccine. Clones were read by immunoSEQ multiplex PCR, and TCRdb kept only the in-frame ones, dropping some. The sample has approximately 200,000 clones, approximately 93% seen once. Sequenced here: peripheral blood, sampled 28 days after the second AZD1222 dose. All receptors derive from an adult who received the AZD1222 COVID-19 vaccine. Each CDR3 is given with its conserved first and last residue. D genes are given only for firm matches. Some rows have no size entry. The others give once, few or many, or a class for an expanded clone.

>-|TRBV27|-|16|TRBJ2-4
CASSLLGGLAKNIQYF
TGTGCCAGCAGTTTATTGGGGGGACTAGCCAAAAACATTCAGTACTTC
>-|TRBV5-4|TRBD1|14|TRBJ1-4
CASSVGTENEKLFF
TGTGCCAGCAGCGTTGGGACAGAGAATGAAAAACTGTTTTTT
>-|TRBV4-1|-|14|TRBJ2-7
CASSPSASSYEQYF
TGCGCCAGCAGCCCTAGCGCTAGCTCCTACGAGCAGTACTTC
>-|TRBV7-3|TRBD1|17|TRBJ1-2
CASSPGTGLGRVYGYTF
TGTGCCAGCAGCCCCGGGACAGGACTGGGCAGAGTATATGGCTACACCTTC
>-|TRBV14|-|12|TRBJ1-4
CASSQDFEKLFF
TGTGCCAGCAGCCAAGATTTTGAAAAACTGTTTTTT
>-|TRBV5-1|-|14|TRBJ2-1
CASSLGQSYNEQFF
TGCGCCAGCAGCCTGGGGCAAAGTTACAATGAGCAGTTCTTC
>-|TRBV30|TRBD2|13|TRBJ2-5
CAWRGTRVGTQYF
TGTGCCTGGAGGGGGACTAGGGTAGGGACCCAGTACTTC
>-|TRBV5-8|TRBD2|16|TRBJ2-7
CASSPGTSGLMYEQYF
TGTGCCAGCAGCCCCGGGACTAGCGGACTAATGTACGAGCAGTACTTC
>-|TRBV11-3|-|13|TRBJ2-2
CASRGTVTGELFF
TGTGCCAGCAGAGGGACCGTGACCGGGGAGCTGTTTTTT
>few|TRBV5-3|-|14|TRBJ2-7
CARSLRQDAYEQYF
TGTGCCAGAAGCTTGCGACAGGACGCCTACGAGCAGTACTTC
>-|TRBV11-2|-|14|TRBJ1-3
CASSTGMFGNTIYF
TGTGCCAGCAGTACAGGGATGTTTGGAAACACCATATATTTT
>-|TRBV5-1|-|13|TRBJ1-5
CASSLGGSSTQHF
TGCGCCAGCAGCTTGGGCGGTTCTTCAACCCAGCATTTT
>-|TRBV6-6|-|15|TRBJ1-3
CASNGQPGSGNTIYF
TGTGCCAGCAACGGGCAGCCTGGCTCTGGAAACACCATATATTTT
>-|TRBV7-8|-|14|TRBJ2-5
CASSFRQDIGSQYF
TGTGCCAGCAGCTTCCGACAGGATATAGGCTCCCAGTACTTC
>-|TRBV9|-|13|TRBJ1-1
CASSVLETTEAFF
TGTGCCAGCAGCGTTTTGGAAACCACTGAAGCTTTCTTT
>few|TRBV10-1|-|15|TRBJ2-7
CASSESRPLGSEQYF
TGCGCCAGCAGTGAGTCGAGACCCCTCGGGAGCGAGCAGTACTTC
>-|TRBV5-4|-|14|TRBJ2-7
CASSLLGFGYEQYF
TGTGCCAGCAGCCTACTCGGGTTCGGATACGAGCAGTACTTC
>-|TRBV2|TRBD1|15|TRBJ2-1
CASSEWDRERNEQFF
TGTGCCAGCAGTGAATGGGACAGGGAGCGCAATGAGCAGTTCTTC
>-|TRBV27|-|18|TRBJ1-6
CASSLIDHPGSYNSPLHF
TGTGCCAGCAGTTTAATCGACCACCCCGGGAGCTATAATTCACCCCTCCACTTT
>-|TRBV18|-|15|TRBJ2-7
CASSPDFVGAVEQYF
TGTGCCAGCTCACCGGATTTCGTGGGAGCCGTAGAGCAGTACTTC
>-|TRBV29-1|-|13|TRBJ2-1
CSVTNPGPREQFF
TGCAGCGTGACCAATCCAGGCCCACGGGAGCAGTTCTTC
>-|TRBV28|-|14|TRBJ2-1
CASSKPGYYNEQFF
TGTGCCAGCAGTAAACCCGGGTACTACAATGAGCAGTTCTTC
>-|TRBV5-1|-|12|TRBJ1-2
CASSTYTSGYTF
TGCGCCAGCAGCACTTACACGAGTGGCTACACCTTC
>-|TRBV5-1|-|13|TRBJ1-1
CASSLIRDSEAFF
TGCGCCAGCAGCCTCATCCGAGACAGCGAAGCTTTCTTT
>-|TRBV3-1/TRBV3-2|TRBD2|14|TRBJ2-2
CASSQGGETSGTVF
TGTGCCAGCAGCCAAGGAGGGGAGACTAGCGGGACGGTTTTT
>-|TRBV11-3|-|15|TRBJ2-7
CASSLRDSPVHEQYF
TGTGCCAGCAGCTTACGGGACTCCCCGGTTCACGAGCAGTACTTC
>-|TRBV30|TRBD1|13|TRBJ1-1
CAWRTRGDTEAFF
TGTGCCTGGAGGACCAGGGGGGACACTGAAGCTTTCTTT
>-|TRBV28|TRBD2|15|TRBJ2-4
CASSPSGSGKNIQYF
TGTGCCAGCAGCCCTAGCGGGAGTGGCAAAAACATTCAGTACTTC
>-|TRBV4-1|-|11|TRBJ2-1
CASSHYNEQFF
TGCGCCAGCAGCCATTACAATGAGCAGTTCTTC
>-|TRBV9|-|17|TRBJ2-5
CASSLHTGRDRGETQYF
TGTGCCAGCAGCCTCCACACTGGACGGGATCGGGGAGAGACCCAGTACTTC
>-|TRBV19|-|14|TRBJ2-5
CASSIQTAQETQYF
TGTGCCAGTAGTATACAGACGGCCCAAGAGACCCAGTACTTC
>-|TRBV6-5|-|11|TRBJ1-2
CATQINYGYTF
TGTGCCACACAGATTAACTATGGCTACACCTTC
>-|TRBV6-2/TRBV6-3|-|11|TRBJ2-7
CASSHSYEQYF
TGTGCCAGCAGCCACTCCTACGAGCAGTACTTC
>-|TRBV4-1|-|13|TRBJ1-2
CASSIGPIYGYTF
TGCGCCAGCAGTATAGGACCTATCTATGGCTACACCTTC
>-|TRBV5-4|-|14|TRBJ2-2
CASSRDYGQRELFF
TGTGCCAGCAGCCGGGATTATGGACAGAGGGAGCTGTTTTTT
>-|TRBV30|-|12|TRBJ2-3
CAWSITGDTQYF
TGTGCCTGGAGTATCACGGGGGATACGCAGTATTTT
>-|TRBV24-1|-|18|TRBJ2-1
CATSDPRSGRSSYNEQFF
TGTGCCACCAGTGATCCCCGAAGCGGTAGGAGCTCCTACAATGAGCAGTTCTTC
>-|TRBV19|-|16|TRBJ2-1
CASSSGPTRPYNEQFF
TGTGCCAGTAGTTCAGGGCCCACGCGCCCCTACAATGAGCAGTTCTTC
>-|TRBV7-9|TRBD1|15|TRBJ2-5
CASTPGQVFGETQYF
TGTGCCAGCACCCCGGGACAGGTTTTCGGAGAGACCCAGTACTTC
>-|TRBV2|-|14|TRBJ2-1
CASRDSNRLGEQFF
TGTGCCAGCAGGGACAGCAACAGGTTGGGTGAGCAGTTCTTC